The clone carrying this T cell receptor beta chain was seen once. Authors' processing steps: Nucleated cell counts were estimated from reference gene primer amplification. Profiled with immunoSEQ multiplex PCR; TCRdb holds only in-frame clones, not every one. That table is the source of V, J and clone size, and D and trimming were worked out from the DNA. The data show some 290,000 clones, around 90% seen once. The sample comes from a study of blood T cell repertoires in COVID-19. Looking at the study overall: Samples came from the United States, Italy and Spain, spanning acute and convalescent COVID-19. In each case, the material was cDNA or gDNA derived from T cells, B-cell-depleted T cells, or PBMCs.

This CDR3 has 15 amino acids. Per germline, CDR1 SGHTA and CDR2 FQGTGA. Trimming stripped 3 bases from V and 4 bases from J, with 15 bases between. Seattle participants joined during active infection and were tracked over time. This sequence originates from a woman aged 40 to 50 with COVID-19, enrolled during active disease. Sequenced sample: peripheral blood. The gene calls are TRBV7-3 and TRBJ1-1; unclear D gene. DNA for the CDR3: TGTGCCAGCAGCTTGACTGACCGGGTAGGCACTGAAGCTTTCTTT. This gives the protein CASSLTDRVGTEAFF.